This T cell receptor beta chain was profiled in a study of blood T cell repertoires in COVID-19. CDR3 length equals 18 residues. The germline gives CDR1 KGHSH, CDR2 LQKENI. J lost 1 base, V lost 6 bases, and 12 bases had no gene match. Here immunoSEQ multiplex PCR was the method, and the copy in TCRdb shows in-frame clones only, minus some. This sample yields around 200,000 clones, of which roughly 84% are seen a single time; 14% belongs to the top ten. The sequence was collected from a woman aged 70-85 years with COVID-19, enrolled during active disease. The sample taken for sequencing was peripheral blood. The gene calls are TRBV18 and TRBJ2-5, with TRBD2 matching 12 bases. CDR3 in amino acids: CASSLDLGLAGIQETQYF. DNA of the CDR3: TGTGCCAGCTCCCTTGACCTTGGACTAGCGGGAATCCAAGAGACCCAGTACTTC. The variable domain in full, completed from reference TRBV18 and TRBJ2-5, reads NAGVMQNPRHLVRRRGQEARLRCSPMKGHSHVYWYRQLPEEGLKFMVYLQKENIIDESGMPKERFSAEFPKEGPSILRIQQVVRGDSAAYFCASSLDLGLAGIQETQYFGPGTRLLVL.